The entry that follows covers one T cell receptor beta chain sequence. The V and J ends lost 3 bases and 4 bases respectively, with 7 bases between them. The CDR3 covers 13 residues. This entry is derived from a study of blood T cell repertoires in COVID-19. Turning to the study itself: Researchers got acute and convalescent COVID-19 samples from the United States, Italy and Spain.

Assay: immunoSEQ multiplex PCR; the TCRdb copy retains only in-frame clones and omits some. The sample carries 100,000 to 130,000 clones, 80% to 90% recorded once. The sequenced sample consisted of peripheral blood. This chain uses TRBV12-3 or TRBV12-4 with TRBJ1-5, with D unresolved. This receptor was taken from a human donor in a cohort sampled during active COVID-19. CDR3 loop: CASSFLVNQPQHF. CDR3 nucleotides: TGTGCCAGCAGTTTTTTAGTGAATCAGCCCCAGCATTTT.